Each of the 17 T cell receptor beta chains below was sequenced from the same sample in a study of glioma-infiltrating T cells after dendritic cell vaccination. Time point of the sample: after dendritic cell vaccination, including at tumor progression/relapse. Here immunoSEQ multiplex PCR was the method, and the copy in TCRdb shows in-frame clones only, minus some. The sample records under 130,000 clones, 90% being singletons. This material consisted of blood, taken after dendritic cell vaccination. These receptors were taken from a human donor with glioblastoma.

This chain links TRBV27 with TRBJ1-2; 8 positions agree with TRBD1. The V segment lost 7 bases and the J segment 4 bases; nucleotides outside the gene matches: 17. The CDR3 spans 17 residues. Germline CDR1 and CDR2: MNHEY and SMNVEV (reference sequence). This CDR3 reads CASTLRFRDRHSYGYTF. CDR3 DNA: TGTGCCAGCACCCTCCGATTCCGGGACAGGCATTCCTATGGCTACACCTTC.

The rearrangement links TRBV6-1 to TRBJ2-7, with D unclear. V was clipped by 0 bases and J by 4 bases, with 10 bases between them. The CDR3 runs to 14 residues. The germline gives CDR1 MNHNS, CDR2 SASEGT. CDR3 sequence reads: CASSEAPVKYEQYF. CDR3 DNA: TGTGCCAGCAGTGAAGCCCCAGTCAAGTACGAGCAGTACTTC.

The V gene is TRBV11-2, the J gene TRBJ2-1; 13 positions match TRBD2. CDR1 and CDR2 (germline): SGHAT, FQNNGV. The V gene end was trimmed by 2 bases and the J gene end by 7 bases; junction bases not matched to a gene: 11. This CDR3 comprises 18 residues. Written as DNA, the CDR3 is TGTGCCAGCAGCTTAAGCTATACTAGCGGGAGGGCGGGTAATGAGCAGTTCTTC. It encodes CASSLSYTSGRAGNEQFF.

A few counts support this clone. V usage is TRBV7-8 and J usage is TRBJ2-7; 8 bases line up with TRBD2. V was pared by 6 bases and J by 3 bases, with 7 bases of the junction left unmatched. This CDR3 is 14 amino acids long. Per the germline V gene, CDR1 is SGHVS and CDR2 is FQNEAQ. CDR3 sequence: CASRPREGNYEQYF. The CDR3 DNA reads TGTGCCAGCAGACCCCGGGAGGGGAACTACGAGCAGTACTTC.

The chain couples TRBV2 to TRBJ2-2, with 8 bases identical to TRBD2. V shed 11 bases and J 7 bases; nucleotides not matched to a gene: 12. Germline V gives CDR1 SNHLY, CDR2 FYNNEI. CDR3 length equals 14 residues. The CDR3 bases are TGTGCCGGCGCTTCAGCGGGAGATCACGGGGAGCTGTTTTTT. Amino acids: CAGASAGDHGELFF. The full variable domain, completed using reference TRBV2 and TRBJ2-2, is EPEVTQTPSHQVTQMGQEVILRCVPISNHLYFYWYRQILGQKVEFLVSFYNNEISEKSEIFDDQFSVERPDGSNFTLKIRSTKLEDSAMYFCAGASAGDHGELFFGEGSRLTVL.

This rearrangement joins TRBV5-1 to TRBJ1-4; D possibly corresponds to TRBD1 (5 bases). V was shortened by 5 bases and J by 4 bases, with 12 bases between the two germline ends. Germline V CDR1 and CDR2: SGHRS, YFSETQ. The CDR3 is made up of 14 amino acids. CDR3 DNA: TGCGCCAGCAGGTTGACAGCAGATAATGAAAAACTGTTTTTT. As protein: CASRLTADNEKLFF.

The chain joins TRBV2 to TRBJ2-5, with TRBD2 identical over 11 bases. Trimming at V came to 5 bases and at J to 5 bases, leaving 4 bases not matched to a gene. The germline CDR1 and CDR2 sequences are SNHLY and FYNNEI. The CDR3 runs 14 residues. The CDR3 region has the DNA TGTGCCAGCAGTTGGGCTAGCGGGAGGGAGACCCAGTACTTC. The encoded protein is CASSWASGRETQYF.

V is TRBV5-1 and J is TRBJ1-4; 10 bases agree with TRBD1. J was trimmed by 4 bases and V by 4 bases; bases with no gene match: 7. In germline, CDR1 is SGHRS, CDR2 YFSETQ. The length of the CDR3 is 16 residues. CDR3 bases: TGCGCCAGCAGCACGACAGGGGGCAGAGGTAATGAAAAACTGTTTTTT. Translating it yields CASSTTGGRGNEKLFF.

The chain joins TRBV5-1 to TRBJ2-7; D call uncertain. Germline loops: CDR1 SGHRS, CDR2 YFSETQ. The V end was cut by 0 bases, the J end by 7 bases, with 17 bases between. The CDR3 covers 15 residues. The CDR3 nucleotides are TGCGCCAGCAGCTTGGAGGCCAGCGTTCTTGGTGAGCAGTACTTC. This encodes CASSLEASVLGEQYF.

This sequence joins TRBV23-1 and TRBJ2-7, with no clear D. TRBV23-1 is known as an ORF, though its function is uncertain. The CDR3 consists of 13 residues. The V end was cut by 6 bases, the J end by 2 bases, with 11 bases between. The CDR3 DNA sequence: TGCGCCAGCAGGCCCAGGCGTGCCTACGAGCAGTACTTC. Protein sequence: CASRPRRAYEQYF.

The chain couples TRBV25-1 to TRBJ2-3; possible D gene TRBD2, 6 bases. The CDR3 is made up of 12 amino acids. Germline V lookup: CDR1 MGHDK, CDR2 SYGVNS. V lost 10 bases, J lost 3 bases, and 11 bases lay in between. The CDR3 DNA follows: TGTGCCACCCTTGGGGGGACAGATACGCAGTATTTT. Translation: CATLGGTDTQYF.

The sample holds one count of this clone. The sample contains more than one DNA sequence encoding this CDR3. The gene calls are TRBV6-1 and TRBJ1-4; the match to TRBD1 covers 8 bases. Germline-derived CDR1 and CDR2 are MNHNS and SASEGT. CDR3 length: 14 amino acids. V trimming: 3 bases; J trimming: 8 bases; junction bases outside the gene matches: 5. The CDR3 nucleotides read TGTGCCAGCAGTGAGGGGACAGGCGGGGAAAAACTGTTTTTT. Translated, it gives CASSEGTGGEKLFF.

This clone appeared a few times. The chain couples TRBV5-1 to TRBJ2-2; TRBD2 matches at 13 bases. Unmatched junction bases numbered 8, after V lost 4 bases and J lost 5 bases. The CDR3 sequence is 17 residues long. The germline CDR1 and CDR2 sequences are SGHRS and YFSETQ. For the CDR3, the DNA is TGCGCCAGCAGCCAAGGACTAGCGGGAGCCAGGACCGGGGAGCTGTTTTTT. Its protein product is CASSQGLAGARTGELFF.

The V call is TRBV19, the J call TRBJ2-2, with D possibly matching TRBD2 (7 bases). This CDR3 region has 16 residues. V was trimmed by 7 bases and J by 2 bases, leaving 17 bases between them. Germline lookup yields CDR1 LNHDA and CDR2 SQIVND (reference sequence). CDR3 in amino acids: CASTLGAGANTGELFF. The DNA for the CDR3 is TGTGCCAGTACTCTCGGGGCGGGGGCTAACACCGGGGAGCTGTTTTTT.

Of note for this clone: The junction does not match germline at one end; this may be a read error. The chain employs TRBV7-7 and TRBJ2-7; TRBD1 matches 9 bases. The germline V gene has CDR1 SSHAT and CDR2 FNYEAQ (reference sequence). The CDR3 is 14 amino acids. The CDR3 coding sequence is TGTGCTAGCAGCTTACAACAGGGGGCGGCCGAGCAGTACTTC. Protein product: CASSLQQGAAEQYF.

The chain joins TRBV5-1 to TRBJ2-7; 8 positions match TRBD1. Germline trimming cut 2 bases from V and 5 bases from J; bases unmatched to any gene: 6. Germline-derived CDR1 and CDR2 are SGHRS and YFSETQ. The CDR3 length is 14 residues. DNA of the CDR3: TGCGCCAGCAGCTTATTTCAGGGGGCTAACGAGCAGTACTTC. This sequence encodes CASSLFQGANEQYF.

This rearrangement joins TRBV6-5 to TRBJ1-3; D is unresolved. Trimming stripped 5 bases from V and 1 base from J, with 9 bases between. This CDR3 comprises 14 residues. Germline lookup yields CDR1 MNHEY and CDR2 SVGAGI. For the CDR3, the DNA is TGTGCCAGCAGTACCCCCGGGTCTGGAAACACCATATATTTT. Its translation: CASSTPGSGNTIYF.